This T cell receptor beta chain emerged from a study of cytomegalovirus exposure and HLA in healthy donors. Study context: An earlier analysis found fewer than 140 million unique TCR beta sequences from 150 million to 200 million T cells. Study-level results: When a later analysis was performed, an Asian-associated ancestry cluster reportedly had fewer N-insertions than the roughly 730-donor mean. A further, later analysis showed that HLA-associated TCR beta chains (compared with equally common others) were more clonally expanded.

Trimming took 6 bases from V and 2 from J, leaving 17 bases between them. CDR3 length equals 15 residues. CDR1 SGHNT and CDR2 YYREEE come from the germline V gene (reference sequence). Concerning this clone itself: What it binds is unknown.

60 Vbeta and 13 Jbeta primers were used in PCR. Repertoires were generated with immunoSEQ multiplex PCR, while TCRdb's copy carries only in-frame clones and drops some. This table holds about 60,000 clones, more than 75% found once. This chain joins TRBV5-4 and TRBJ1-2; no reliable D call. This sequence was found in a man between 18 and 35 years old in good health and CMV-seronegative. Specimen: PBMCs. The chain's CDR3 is CASTDRREGNYGYTF. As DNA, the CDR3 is TGTGCCAGCACCGATAGGCGAGAGGGAAACTATGGCTACACCTTC.